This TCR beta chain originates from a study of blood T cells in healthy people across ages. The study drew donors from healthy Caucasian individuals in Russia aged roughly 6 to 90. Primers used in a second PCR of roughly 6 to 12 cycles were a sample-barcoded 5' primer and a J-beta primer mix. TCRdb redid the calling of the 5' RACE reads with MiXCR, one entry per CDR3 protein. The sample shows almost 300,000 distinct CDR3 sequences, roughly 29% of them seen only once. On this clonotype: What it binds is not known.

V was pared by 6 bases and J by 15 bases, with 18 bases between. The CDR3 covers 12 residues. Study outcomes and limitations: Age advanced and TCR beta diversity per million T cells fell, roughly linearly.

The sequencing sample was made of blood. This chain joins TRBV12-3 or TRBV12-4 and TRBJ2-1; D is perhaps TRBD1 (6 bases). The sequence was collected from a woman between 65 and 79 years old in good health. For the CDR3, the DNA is TGTGCCAGCAGGAAATTTGATGGGGGCCCGTTCTTC. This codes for CASRKFDGGPFF.